This T cell receptor (beta chain) was found in a study of blood T cell repertoires in COVID-19. Germline-derived CDR1 and CDR2 are SGDLS and YYNGEE. The CDR3 loop spans 17 amino acids. Germline trimming cut 3 bases from V and 2 bases from J; bases unmatched to any gene: 7. Authors' processing steps: Reference gene primer amplification gave nucleated cell count estimates. Repertoires were generated with immunoSEQ multiplex PCR, while TCRdb's copy carries only in-frame clones and drops some. V and J calls and clone size are those listed in that table; D and trimming were worked out from the DNA. The sample holds 300,000 or so clones; around 84% are singletons and the top ten take 10%.

The rearrangement joins TRBV9 to TRBJ2-1; 11 nucleotides match TRBD2. The TCR sequence derives from a woman between 18 and 29 years old who had recovered from COVID-19. Sequenced sample: PBMCs or T cells enriched from blood (not recorded which). CDR3 loop: CASSANPSGRTYNEQFF. The DNA for the CDR3 is TGTGCCAGCAGCGCGAACCCTAGCGGGAGGACCTACAATGAGCAGTTCTTC.